Shown below are 27 T cell receptor beta chains from a single sample sequenced in a study of blood T cell repertoires in COVID-19. The table came from immunoSEQ multiplex PCR; TCRdb's copy has only in-frame clones and leaves some out. The data contain about 400,000 clones, around 90% of them singletons. Sequenced material: peripheral blood. The receptor source for this set is a middle-aged man with acute or convalescent COVID-19.

The chain recombines TRBV19 with TRBJ1-5; tentatively, D is TRBD1 (6 bases). CDR3 length: 13 amino acids. V was shortened by 7 bases and J by 10 bases, with 17 bases between the two germline ends. Germline V lookup: CDR1 LNHDA, CDR2 SQIVND (reference sequence). The CDR3 coding sequence is TGTGCCAGTACCCTACAGGGTCTGAACCCCCAGCATTTT. Its protein is CASTLQGLNPQHF.

The chain employs TRBV28 and TRBJ2-7; D not resolved. The CDR3 contains 15 residues. Looked up from germline, CDR1 is MDHEN and CDR2 is SYDVKM. V was cut by 8 bases and J by 4 bases, with 21 bases left in between. The CDR3 DNA reads as TGTGCCAGCTTCACAACTCTAAGTCGAGGTTACGAGCAGTACTTC. It codes for CASFTTLSRGYEQYF. Full variable domain (rest looked up from reference TRBV28 and TRBJ2-7): DVKVTQSSRYLVKRTGEKVFLECVQDMDHENMFWYRQDPGLGLRLIYFSYDVKMKEKGDIPEGYSVSREKKERFSLILESASTNQTSMYLCASFTTLSRGYEQYFGPGTRLTVT.

The genes are TRBV4-3 and TRBJ2-7; 10 nucleotides align to TRBD1. The CDR3 extends over 16 amino acids. CDR1 is LGHNA and CDR2 is YSLEER in the germline V gene. V trimming: 1 base; J trimming: 2 bases; junction bases outside the gene matches: 5. The DNA for the CDR3 is TGCGCCAGCAGCCAAGGTCCGGGACAGGGGCCCTACGAGCAGTACTTC. Its protein product is CASSQGPGQGPYEQYF.

This clone has more than one count but fewer than ten. The chain employs TRBV28 and TRBJ1-5, with 10 bases fitting TRBD1. Germline V gene sequence: CDR1 MDHEN, CDR2 SYDVKM. The CDR3 has 17 residues. With 5 bases clipped from V and 0 bases from J, the junction kept 7 bases outside the gene matches. DNA for the CDR3: TGTGCCAGCAGTAGACAGGGGGCGGGATATAGCAATCAGCCCCAGCATTTT. Amino acids: CASSRQGAGYSNQPQHF. The full variable domain, completed using reference TRBV28 and TRBJ1-5, is DVKVTQSSRYLVKRTGEKVFLECVQDMDHENMFWYRQDPGLGLRLIYFSYDVKMKEKGDIPEGYSVSREKKERFSLILESASTNQTSMYLCASSRQGAGYSNQPQHFGDGTRLSIL.

J is TRBJ2-3 and V is TRBV7-3, with TRBD2 as a possible D gene (5 bases). The V gene's germline CDR1 is SGHTA and CDR2 FQGTGA. There are 16 residues in the CDR3. V lost 5 bases to trimming and J lost 2 bases, with 17 bases between them. The CDR3 protein is CASSAGPTRYTDTQYF. CDR3 DNA sequence: TGTGCCAGCAGCGCCGGTCCAACTAGGTACACAGATACGCAGTATTTT.

The rearrangement links TRBV2 to TRBJ1-4, with D perhaps matching TRBD1 (6 bases). This CDR3 comprises 20 residues. Trimming removed 6 bases from V and 0 bases from J, with 26 bases in between. CDR1 and CDR2 from the germline V gene are SNHLY and FYNNEI. The CDR3: CASSPISGWDTTTTNEKLFF. The CDR3 DNA reads as TGTGCCAGCAGCCCCATTTCGGGATGGGACACCACTACAACTAATGAAAAACTGTTTTTT.

This clone is a singleton in its sample. This sequence joins TRBV5-1 and TRBJ1-2; tentatively, D is TRBD1 (5 bases). Between the trimmed V and J ends, which lost 4 bases and 3 bases, there was a span of 13 bases. The CDR3 length is 14 residues. Germline assignment: CDR1 SGHRS and CDR2 YFSETQ. CDR3 sequence (DNA): TGCGCCAGCAGCCGGAAAGACAGAGACTATGGCTACACCTTC. Its translation: CASSRKDRDYGYTF.

This rearrangement joins TRBV5-1 to TRBJ2-1; 7 positions match TRBD1. The trim removed 3 bases at V and 5 bases at J, leaving 2 bases unmatched. CDR1 is SGHRS, CDR2 YFSETQ, per germline. This CDR3 region has 13 residues. CDR3 sequence (DNA): TGCGCCAGCAGCTGGGACAGTAACAATGAGCAGTTCTTC. Translation gives CASSWDSNNEQFF.

J is TRBJ2-7 and V is TRBV28, with TRBD1 identical over 7 bases. Germline V gene data show CDR1 as MDHEN and CDR2 as SYDVKM. The CDR3 totals 15 residues. Trimming took 6 bases from V and 2 from J; bases not matched to a gene: 10. CDR3 protein: CASSPTGTPTYEQYF. In nucleotides, the CDR3 is TGTGCCAGCAGCCCGACAGGGACCCCCACCTACGAGCAGTACTTC.

The chain joins TRBV29-1 to TRBJ2-1, with D possibly matching TRBD2 (6 bases). V was trimmed by 7 bases and J by 0 bases, leaving 7 bases between them. Germline lookup yields CDR1 SQVTM and CDR2 ANQGSEA. The CDR3 is made up of 12 amino acids. The CDR3 bases are TGCAGCGGGAGGGGCTCCTACAATGAGCAGTTCTTC. This codes for CSGRGSYNEQFF.

J is TRBJ1-1 and V is TRBV7-9; possibly TRBD1 for D (5 bases). The V gene lost 5 bases and the J gene lost 1 base, with 8 bases spanning the gap. This CDR3 is 13 amino acids long. Germline CDR1 reads SEHNR; CDR2 reads FQNEAQ (reference sequence). The CDR3 DNA sequence: TGTGCCAGCAGCGACCAGGGGAACACTGAAGCTTTCTTT. Protein sequence: CASSDQGNTEAFF.

This chain connects TRBV2 to TRBJ2-2, with TRBD1 as a possible D gene (6 bases). Per the germline V gene, CDR1 is SNHLY and CDR2 is FYNNEI. The CDR3 totals 14 residues. The V gene lost 0 bases and the J gene lost 6 bases, with 8 bases spanning the gap. CDR3 loop: CASSEAQGSGELFF. The CDR3 coding sequence is TGTGCCAGCAGTGAAGCCCAGGGGTCCGGGGAGCTGTTTTTT.

This clone has a single count. The chain joins TRBV28 to TRBJ1-5; 7 nucleotides agree with TRBD1. With V trimmed by 6 bases and J by 3 bases, 5 bases remained unmatched. Per germline, CDR1 MDHEN and CDR2 SYDVKM. The CDR3 extends over 14 amino acids. The DNA of the CDR3 is TGTGCCAGCAGAAACACAGGGGCCAATCAGCCCCAGCATTTT. As protein: CASRNTGANQPQHF.

The chain employs TRBV6-6 and TRBJ1-2, with TRBD1 as a possible D gene (6 bases). Trimming cost V 6 bases and J 7 bases, with 15 bases left between them. Per germline, CDR1 MNHNY and CDR2 SVGAGI (reference sequence). The length of the CDR3 is 13 residues. This CDR3 is CASSIDRSAGYTF. The CDR3, as DNA: TGTGCCAGCAGCATCGACAGGTCGGCTGGCTACACCTTC.

V usage is TRBV10-1 and J usage is TRBJ2-2; a possible D gene is TRBD2 (6 bases). Germline V lookup: CDR1 WNHNN, CDR2 SYGVQD (reference sequence). Trimming removed 6 bases at V and 0 bases at J, with 8 bases between. The CDR3 loop spans 14 amino acids. The CDR3 is CASRGTSNTGELFF. CDR3 nucleotide sequence: TGCGCCAGCAGAGGGACTTCGAACACCGGGGAGCTGTTTTTT.

The rearrangement joins TRBV18 to TRBJ1-1; 7 bases map to TRBD1. The length of the CDR3 is 15 residues. The junction had 7 bases not matched to a gene; V was cut back by 3 bases and J by 3 bases. Germline V gene sequence: CDR1 KGHSH, CDR2 LQKENI. CDR3 nucleotide sequence: TGTGCCAGCTCACCGATGAGGGGGCGGGACACTGAAGCTTTCTTT. It translates to CASSPMRGRDTEAFF.

The chain recombines TRBV14 with TRBJ1-3, with 7 bases that match TRBD1. Germline V CDR1 and CDR2: SGHDN, FVKESK. J lost 0 bases, V lost 4 bases, and 12 bases had no gene match. This CDR3 is 18 amino acids long. The DNA of the CDR3 is TGTGCCAGCAGCCGAGATCAGGGGGTACCTTCCTCTGGAAACACCATATATTTT. As protein: CASSRDQGVPSSGNTIYF. The full variable domain, its missing parts supplied by reference TRBV14 and TRBJ1-3, is EAGVTQFPSHSVIEKGQTVTLRCDPISGHDNLYWYRRVMGKEIKFLLHFVKESKQDESGMPNNRFLAERTGGTYSTLKVQPAELEDSGVYFCASSRDQGVPSSGNTIYFGEGSWLTVV.

J is TRBJ2-1 and V is TRBV28; 7 bases are shared with TRBD1. V lost 5 bases, J lost 3 bases, and 7 bases stayed unmatched. The germline gives CDR1 MDHEN, CDR2 SYDVKM. This CDR3 is 15 amino acids long. The CDR3: CASSRTTGNYNEQFF. The CDR3 DNA sequence: TGTGCCAGCAGTCGCACGACAGGGAACTACAATGAGCAGTTCTTC.

This rearrangement joins TRBV5-1 to TRBJ2-7, with TRBD1 matching over 7 bases. After removal of 4 bases from V and 2 bases from J, the junction contained 6 bases not matched to a gene. The germline V gene has CDR1 SGHRS and CDR2 YFSETQ. The CDR3 totals 14 residues. The CDR3 DNA reads TGCGCCAGCAGCCAACGGGACAGTACCTACGAGCAGTACTTC. This encodes CASSQRDSTYEQYF.

The chain couples TRBV5-1 to TRBJ1-2; D is unresolved. Trimming shortened V by 0 bases and J by 6 bases, and 9 bases separated the two germline ends. This CDR3 has 13 amino acids. The germline V gene has CDR1 SGHRS and CDR2 YFSETQ. The chain's CDR3 is CASSLVFGDGYTF. As DNA, the CDR3 is TGCGCCAGCAGCTTGGTTTTCGGAGATGGCTACACCTTC.

V gene TRBV28 combines with J gene TRBJ2-5; D is possibly TRBD2 (6 bases). The V gene's germline CDR1 is MDHEN and CDR2 SYDVKM. V dropped 4 bases and J dropped 5 bases, with 23 bases sitting between them. CDR3 length equals 17 residues. As DNA, the CDR3 is TGTGCCAGCAGTTCCATCCCCCGGGGGTTCCGATCGGAGACCCAGTACTTC. Translating it yields CASSSIPRGFRSETQYF.

The gene calls are TRBV28 and TRBJ1-2; a weak D match, TRBD1 (5 bases). Trimming shortened V by 0 bases and J by 1 base, and 9 bases separated the two germline ends. Per the germline V gene, CDR1 is MDHEN and CDR2 is SYDVKM. The CDR3 covers 15 residues. The chain's CDR3 is CASSLWPTDNYGYTF. In DNA, the CDR3 is TGTGCCAGCAGTTTATGGCCGACAGATAACTATGGCTACACCTTC.

This clone came up once. The V and J genes are TRBV9 and TRBJ2-7; TRBD2 matches 9 bases. The V and J ends lost 2 bases and 4 bases, in that order; junction bases with no gene match: 1. The CDR3 has 13 residues. From germline, CDR1 is SGDLS and CDR2 YYNGEE. The chain's CDR3 is CASSVTSGYEQYF. In nucleotides, the CDR3 is TGTGCCAGCAGCGTCACTAGCGGGTACGAGCAGTACTTC. The full variable domain, rest sourced from reference TRBV9 and TRBJ2-7, is DSGVTQTPKHLITATGQRVTLRCSPRSGDLSVYWYQQSLDQGLQFLIQYYNGEERAKGNILERFSAQQFPDLHSELNLSSLELGDSALYFCASSVTSGYEQYFGPGTRLTVT.

The chain has TRBV6-5 and TRBJ1-1; 7 bases match TRBD1. The CDR3 loop spans 13 amino acids. J gave up 4 bases and V 2 bases, and 1 base lay outside the gene matches. Germline V CDR1 and CDR2: MNHEY, SVGAGI. The DNA of the CDR3 is TGTGCCAGCAGTTACCGGGACAGCACTGAAGCTTTCTTT. Its protein product is CASSYRDSTEAFF.

The rearrangement uses TRBV7-9 and TRBJ1-1, with D possibly TRBD1 on 5 matching bases. The V gene lost 7 bases and the J gene lost 4 bases, with 16 bases spanning the gap. The CDR3 length is 14 residues. Germline CDR1 and CDR2: SEHNR and FQNEAQ (reference sequence). The CDR3 loop reads CASTKPQGGTEAFF. The CDR3 DNA reads as TGTGCCAGCACCAAACCCCAGGGCGGCACTGAAGCTTTCTTT. Using reference TRBV7-9 and TRBJ1-1 for the parts outside the CDR3, the full variable domain is DTGVSQNPRHKITKRGQNVTFRCDPISEHNRLYWYRQTLGQGPEFLTYFQNEAQLEKSRLLSDRFSAERPKGSFSTLEIQRTEQGDSAMYLCASTKPQGGTEAFFGQGTRLTVV.

This clone was seen only a few times. The V and J genes are TRBV9 and TRBJ1-2, with 7 positions matching TRBD1. The CDR3 covers 13 residues. Germline trimming cut 0 bases from V and 6 bases from J; bases unmatched to any gene: 2. The V gene's germline CDR1 is SGDLS and CDR2 YYNGEE. The CDR3 region is CASSVGQGDGYTF. In nucleotides, the CDR3 is TGTGCCAGCAGCGTAGGACAGGGTGATGGCTACACCTTC.

On this clone: An end of the junction does not agree with germline; a read error may underlie this. For the CDR3, the DNA is TGTGCCAGCAGTTTCAGGGACAGGGGGGCCTGGTCTTTC. Translated: CASSFRDRGAWSF. The chain recombines TRBV28 with TRBJ2-7; 11 bases are shared with TRBD1. The CDR3 runs 13 residues. Germline CDR1 MDHEN, CDR2 SYDVKM.